The 3 T cell receptor beta chains below come from one sample, sequenced in a study of CD8 T cells in Susac syndrome. RNA amounts of about 0.45 to 1 ug underwent reverse transcription with random hexamers. MiXCR, applied by TCRdb to the immunoSEQ multiplex PCR reads, yields one record per CDR3 protein. The repertoire holds 55,000 to 70,000 distinct CDR3 sequences, with roughly 94% as singletons. Sequencing was carried out using CD8+ T cells from PBMCs. All receptors derive from a human donor in good health.

This sequence joins TRBV5-6 and TRBJ1-2; 7 nucleotides match TRBD1. CDR1 SGHDT and CDR2 YYEEEE come from the germline V gene. Trimming removed 1 base from V and 6 bases from J; junction bases left unmatched: 6. The CDR3 has 14 amino acids. For the CDR3, the DNA is TGTGCCAGCAGCTTGTACCGGGACAGAGATGGCTACACCTTC. This codes for CASSLYRDRDGYTF.

This clonotype was seen a single time. The V gene is TRBV5-6, the J gene TRBJ2-7; the match to TRBD1 covers 9 bases. The germline V gene has CDR1 SGHDT and CDR2 YYEEEE. The trim removed 3 bases at V and 0 bases at J, leaving 7 bases unmatched. The CDR3 consists of 16 residues. Written as DNA, the CDR3 is TGTGCCAGCAGCTCCGGACAGGGGACACTCTCCTACGAGCAGTACGTC. It is translated as CASSSGQGTLSYEQYV.

This rearrangement joins TRBV11-2 to TRBJ2-3; 7 nucleotides agree with TRBD2. The germline V gene encodes CDR1 SGHAT and CDR2 FQNNGV. J gave up 2 bases and V 4 bases, and 3 bases lay outside the gene matches. The CDR3 extends over 14 amino acids. The CDR3 coding sequence is TGTGCCAGCAGCTCCGGACTAGTCACAGATACGCAGTATTTT. It codes for CASSSGLVTDTQYF.